The clone carrying this TCR beta chain was counted only a few times. What it binds is not known. This entry comes from a study of blood T cells in healthy people across ages. General study results and limits: With unsorted PBMCs, a conclusive comparison of naive versus antigen-experienced cells was not possible. It was the long-lived donors that had more naive CD4+ cells and higher diversity than aged donors. Donor CMV infection status was unknown, possibly confounding age-related changes in expanded clonotypes.

Alongside a J-beta primer mix, a sample-barcoded 5' primer served in a second PCR lasting about 7 to 12 cycles. TCRdb called the 5' RACE reads again in MiXCR, with one record for every CDR3 protein. The repertoire holds 850,000 to 1,000,000 distinct CDR3 sequences, approximately 50% seen once, with about a fifth in the top ten. This CDR3 contains 12 residues. CDR1 and CDR2 from the germline V gene are MDHEN and SYDVKM. V shed 5 bases and J shed 7 bases, with 9 bases lying between them. Sequencing was performed on blood. The J gene is TRBJ1-5, the V gene TRBV28, with no clear D. The clonotype was recovered from a woman aged 55-69 years in good health. This chain's CDR3 is CASSKTRQPQHF. The CDR3 nucleotides are TGTGCCAGCAGTAAAACGAGACAGCCCCAGCATTTT.